These 6 T cell receptor beta chains were sequenced from one sample in a study of OX40 agonist ivuxolimab in advanced cancers. Using immunoSEQ multiplex PCR, the repertoire was profiled, and TCRdb retains in-frame clones only, with some absent. In the table there are 65,000 or so clones, roughly 85% of which are singletons. The material sequenced was CD4+ or CD8+ T cells sorted from blood, taken in a trial of the OX40 agonist ivuxolimab. The receptors here all came from an adult with an advanced solid tumor such as melanoma, head and neck, liver or kidney cancer.

The genes are TRBV7-9 and TRBJ1-5; D perhaps matches TRBD1 (6 bases). The germline V and J ends were trimmed by 5 bases and 0 bases, with 11 bases remaining between them. The CDR3 runs to 15 residues. Germline V CDR1 and CDR2: SEHNR, FQNEAQ (reference sequence). The CDR3 sequence is CASSAQGDSNQPQHF. The DNA of the CDR3 is TGTGCCAGCAGCGCACAGGGAGATAGCAATCAGCCCCAGCATTTT.

The rearrangement joins TRBV6-5 to TRBJ1-5; TRBD1 matches at 8 bases. Germline V gene lookup returns CDR1 MNHEY and CDR2 SVGAGI. The CDR3 is made up of 14 amino acids. Trimming at V came to 7 bases and at J to 5 bases, leaving 7 bases not matched to a gene. DNA for the CDR3: TGTGCCAGCACCGAAGCAGGGGGCGATCAGCCCCAGCATTTT. Protein sequence: CASTEAGGDQPQHF.

The rearrangement links TRBV19 to TRBJ1-2, with 9 nucleotides matching TRBD1. The CDR3 runs 15 residues. The V and J ends lost 7 bases and 3 bases, in that order; junction bases with no gene match: 9. CDR1 LNHDA and CDR2 SQIVND come from the germline V gene (reference sequence). CDR3 sequence reads: CASISQGQGYYGYTF. CDR3 nucleotide sequence: TGTGCCAGTATATCCCAGGGACAGGGCTACTATGGCTACACCTTC. The full variable domain, completed using reference TRBV19 and TRBJ1-2, is DGGITQSPKYLFRKEGQNVTLSCEQNLNHDAMYWYRQDPGQGLRLIYYSQIVNDFQKGDIAEGYSVSREKKESFPLTVTSAQKNPTAFYLCASISQGQGYYGYTFGSGTRLTVV.

CDR3 in amino acids: CASSEAGYSNQPQHF. CDR3 DNA: TGTGCCAGCAGTGAGGCAGGGTATAGCAATCAGCCCCAGCATTTT. The chain recombines TRBV6-1 with TRBJ1-5; possibly TRBD1 for D (5 bases). The CDR3 totals 15 residues. Trimming shortened V by 3 bases and J by 0 bases, and 9 bases separated the two germline ends. Germline V gives CDR1 MNHNS, CDR2 SASEGT.

The chain recombines TRBV19 with TRBJ1-5, with D maybe TRBD1 (6 bases). The V and J ends lost 5 bases and 6 bases respectively, with 20 bases between them. This CDR3 has 16 residues. CDR1 LNHDA and CDR2 SQIVND come from the germline V gene (reference sequence). The CDR3 nucleotides read TGTGCCAGTAGTGCGGGAAGACAGGCCTCGGGTCAGCCCCAGCATTTT. Amino acid sequence: CASSAGRQASGQPQHF.

This rearrangement joins TRBV6-6 to TRBJ2-1, with D possibly matching TRBD2 (6 bases). V lost 8 bases and J 11 bases, leaving 13 bases between the germline ends. The germline V gene encodes CDR1 MNHNY and CDR2 SVGAGI (reference sequence). The CDR3 runs 11 residues. DNA of the CDR3: TGTGCCAGCCGGACGGAGGGTAAGCAGTTCTTC. It codes for CASRTEGKQFF.